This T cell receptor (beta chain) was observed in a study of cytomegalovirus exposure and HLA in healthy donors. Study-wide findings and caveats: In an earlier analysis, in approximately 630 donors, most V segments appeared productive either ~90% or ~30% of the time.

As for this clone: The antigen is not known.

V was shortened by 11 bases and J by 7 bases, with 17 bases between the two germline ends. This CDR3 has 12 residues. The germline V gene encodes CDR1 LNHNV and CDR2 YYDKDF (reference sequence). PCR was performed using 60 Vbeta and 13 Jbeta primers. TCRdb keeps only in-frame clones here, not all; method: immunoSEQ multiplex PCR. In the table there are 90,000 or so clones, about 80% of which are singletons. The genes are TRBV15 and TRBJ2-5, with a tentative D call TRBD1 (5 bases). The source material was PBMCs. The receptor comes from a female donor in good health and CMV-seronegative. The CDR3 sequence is CAAGRGIWTQYF. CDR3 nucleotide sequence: TGTGCCGCCGGAAGGGGAATCTGGACCCAGTACTTC. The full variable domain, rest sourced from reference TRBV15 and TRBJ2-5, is DAMVIQNPRYQVTQFGKPVTLSCSQTLNHNVMYWYQQKSSQAPKLLFHYYDKDFNNEADTPDNFQSRRPNTSFCFLDIRSPGLGDTAMYLCAAGRGIWTQYFGPGTRLLVL.